This TCR beta chain was retrieved from a study of T cell repertoires in cytomegalovirus infection. Study summary: CMV epitopes, recently identified HLA-C-restricted and well-studied HLA-B-restricted, were used. Based on public TCR beta signatures, there were indications of CMV infection and of a matching HLA type.

TCRdb re-analysed the reads in MiXCR, keeping a single row per CDR3 protein. The table records around 300,000 distinct CDR3 sequences, roughly a fifth of them present only once. General study points: The response measured ex vivo was dominated by TCR beta clonotypes (HLA-C-restricted and CMV-specific).

Germline V gives CDR1 MGHRA, CDR2 YSYEKL. The CDR3 is 13 amino acids. Trimming stripped 3 bases from V and 15 bases from J, with 18 bases between. In the case of this clonotype: Its antigen is not identified.

The input for sequencing was cultured PBMCs, taken from culture after CMV antigen stimulation. The receptor was derived from a human donor in good health (CMV status not recorded). Some clones in this sample may be carry-over from other donors' samples. V and J are TRBV4-1 and TRBJ2-1, with D possibly being TRBD2 (6 bases). CDR3 amino acids: CASSQPDGGVRFF. In DNA form, the CDR3 reads TGCGCCAGCAGCCAGCCCGACGGAGGGGTGAGGTTCTTC.